This record covers a single T cell receptor (beta chain). Antigen unknown. Germline loops: CDR1 SGHVS, CDR2 FQNEAQ. V shed 2 bases, J shed 2 bases, and the junction held 4 bases outside the gene matches. There are 15 residues in the CDR3. This entry is derived from a study of cytomegalovirus exposure and HLA in healthy donors. Whole-study results and caveats: Only CMV serostatus was available as immune exposure information. The analysis excluded some indistinguishable V segments, including TRBV6-2 and TRBV6-3.

The PCR used 60 Vbeta and 13 Jbeta primers. Libraries were prepared by immunoSEQ multiplex PCR; TCRdb keeps only in-frame clonotypes and omits some of them. The repertoire holds about 120,000 clones, with 75% to 85% as singletons. The sequence derives from a woman between 50 and 59 years old in good health and CMV-seropositive. The chain employs TRBV7-8 and TRBJ2-5; 8 nucleotides line up with TRBD2. Sequenced: PBMCs. The CDR3 loop is CASSLPGGRQETQYF. The CDR3 DNA follows: TGTGCCAGCAGCTTACCGGGGGGGCGGCAAGAGACCCAGTACTTC.